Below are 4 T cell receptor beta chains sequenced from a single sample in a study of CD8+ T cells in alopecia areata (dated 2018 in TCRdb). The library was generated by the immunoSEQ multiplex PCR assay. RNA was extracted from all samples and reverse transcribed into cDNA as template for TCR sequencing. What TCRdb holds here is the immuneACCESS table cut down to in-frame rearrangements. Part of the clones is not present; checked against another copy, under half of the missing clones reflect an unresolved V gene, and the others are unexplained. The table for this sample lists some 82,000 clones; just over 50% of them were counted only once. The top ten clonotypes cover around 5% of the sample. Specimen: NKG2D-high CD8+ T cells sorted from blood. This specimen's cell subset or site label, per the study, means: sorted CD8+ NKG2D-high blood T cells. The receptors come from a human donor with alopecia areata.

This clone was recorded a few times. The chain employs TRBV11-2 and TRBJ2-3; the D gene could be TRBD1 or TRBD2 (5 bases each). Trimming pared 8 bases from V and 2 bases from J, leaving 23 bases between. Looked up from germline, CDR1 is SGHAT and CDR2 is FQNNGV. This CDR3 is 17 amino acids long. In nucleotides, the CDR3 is TGTGCCAGCCCCGGTTTATTCGAGGGACGGTTCACAGATACGCAGTATTTT. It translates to CASPGLFEGRFTDTQYF.

The CDR3 here is CATSSISWDTQYF. The CDR3 nucleotides are TGTGCCACCAGCAGCATAAGTTGGGATACGCAGTATTTT. This chain joins TRBV15 and TRBJ2-3; no firm D call. The germline V gene encodes CDR1 LNHNV and CDR2 YYDKDF (reference sequence). V was pared by 3 bases and J by 6 bases, with 10 bases between. This CDR3 has 13 amino acids.

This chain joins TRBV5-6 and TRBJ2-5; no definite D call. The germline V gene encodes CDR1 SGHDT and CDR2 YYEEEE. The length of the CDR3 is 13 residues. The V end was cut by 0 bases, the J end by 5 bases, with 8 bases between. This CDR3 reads CASSLGSRETQYF. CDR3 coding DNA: TGTGCCAGCAGCTTGGGAAGCCGGGAGACCCAGTACTTC. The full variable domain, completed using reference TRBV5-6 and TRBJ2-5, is DAGVTQSPTHLIKTRGQQVTLRCSPKSGHDTVSWYQQALGQGPQFIFQYYEEEERQRGNFPDRFSGHQFPNYSSELNVNALLLGDSALYLCASSLGSRETQYFGPGTRLLVL.

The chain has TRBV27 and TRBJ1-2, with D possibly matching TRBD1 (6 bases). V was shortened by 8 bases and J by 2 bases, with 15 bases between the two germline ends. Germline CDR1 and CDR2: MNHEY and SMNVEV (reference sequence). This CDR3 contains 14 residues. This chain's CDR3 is CASSSGGPNYGYTF. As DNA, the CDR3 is TGTGCCAGCTCCTCCGGGGGGCCCAACTATGGCTACACCTTC.